This T cell receptor (beta chain) was sequenced during a study of blood T cell repertoires in COVID-19. V was pared by 2 bases and J by 6 bases, with 5 bases of the junction left unmatched. Per the germline V gene, CDR1 is LNHDA and CDR2 is SQIVND (reference sequence). The CDR3 extends over 15 amino acids. In the source study's methods: Cell counts per sample came from amplifying reference gene primers. Only in-frame clones appear in the TCRdb table, and some are missing; sequencing was by immunoSEQ multiplex PCR. V and J calls plus clone size are reproduced from that table; the DNA served to infer D and trimming. This table holds roughly 69,000 clones, roughly 80% found once.

The chain couples TRBV19 to TRBJ2-2, with 8 nucleotides matching TRBD1. This clonotype was sampled from a woman between 40 and 55 years old with acute COVID-19. Specimen: PBMCs or T cells enriched from blood (not recorded which). CDR3 DNA: TGTGCCAGTAGTATATCAGGGGGCAGGGCCGGGGAGCTGTTTTTT. Translation gives CASSISGGRAGELFF.